These T cell receptor beta chains were read from a single sample in a study of T-cell reconstitution after alpha-beta-depleted transplantation in children. MiXCR was run by TCRdb on the PCR reads, yielding one entry per CDR3 protein. This table has around 450,000 distinct CDR3 sequences, about 10% appearing once. Sequencing used PBMCs, obtained before TCRalphabeta/CD19-depleted stem cell transplant. Receptors were obtained from a child younger than 10 with inherited bone marrow failure, due to receive a stem cell transplant. Each CDR3 is given with its conserved first and last residue. A D gene is named only where the DNA matches it firmly. The size entry is marked missing in some rows and otherwise reads once, few, many or a size class.

NA,TRBJ2-5,TRBV19,many,CASGASGETQYF,TGTGCCAGTGGGGCCAGCGGAGAGACCCAGTACTTC
TRBD2,TRBJ2-3,TRBV5-1,NA,CASSLWIAGGDIDTQYF,TGCGCCAGCAGCCTCTGGATAGCGGGAGGAGACATAGATACGCAGTATTTT
TRBD2,TRBJ2-1,TRBV28,few,CASRPPSGLAGDEQFF,TGTGCCAGCAGACCACCCTCAGGACTAGCTGGCGATGAGCAGTTCTTC
NA,TRBJ2-7,TRBV5-1,many,CASSLSGHEQYF,TGCGCCAGCAGCTTGTCAGGGCACGAGCAGTACTTC
NA,TRBJ1-1,TRBV12-3/TRBV12-4,few,CASSYLVIEAFF,TGTGCCAGCAGTTATCTCGTCATCGAAGCTTTCTTT
NA,TRBJ1-3,TRBV12-3/TRBV12-4,many,CASRFNGNTIYF,TGTGCCAGCAGATTCAATGGAAACACCATATATTTT
TRBD1,TRBJ2-2,TRBV12-3/TRBV12-4,many,CASSGDRVIGELFF,TGTGCCAGCAGTGGAGACAGGGTCATCGGGGAGCTGTTTTTT
TRBD1,TRBJ1-2,TRBV12-3/TRBV12-4,many,CASSFGQAEYGYTF,TGTGCCAGCAGTTTCGGACAGGCTGAATATGGCTACACCTTC
NA,TRBJ2-3,TRBV12-3/TRBV12-4,many,CASSFLGDTQYF,TGTGCCAGCAGTTTTTTGGGGGATACGCAGTATTTT
TRBD1,TRBJ2-3,TRBV6-5,many,CASSYSWTGTTDTQYF,TGTGCCAGCAGTTACTCGTGGACAGGGACCACAGATACGCAGTATTTT
NA,TRBJ2-5,TRBV10-3,many,CAIRNPTVETQYF,TGTGCCATCAGAAACCCGACTGTCGAGACCCAGTACTTC
TRBD2,TRBJ2-1,TRBV20-1,many,CSARGTSGYNEQFF,TGCAGTGCTAGAGGGACTAGCGGATACAATGAGCAGTTCTTC
NA,TRBJ1-1,TRBV19,few,CASSIGSWTVNTEAFF,TGTGCCAGTAGTATCGGATCCTGGACAGTGAACACTGAAGCTTTCTTT
NA,TRBJ2-7,TRBV20-1,many,CSAHDLAYSYEQYF,TGCAGTGCCCACGACTTGGCGTACTCCTACGAGCAGTACTTC
TRBD2,TRBJ2-5,TRBV7-2,many,CASSLVGLAGQETQYF,TGTGCCAGCAGCTTAGTAGGACTAGCGGGGCAAGAGACCCAGTACTTC